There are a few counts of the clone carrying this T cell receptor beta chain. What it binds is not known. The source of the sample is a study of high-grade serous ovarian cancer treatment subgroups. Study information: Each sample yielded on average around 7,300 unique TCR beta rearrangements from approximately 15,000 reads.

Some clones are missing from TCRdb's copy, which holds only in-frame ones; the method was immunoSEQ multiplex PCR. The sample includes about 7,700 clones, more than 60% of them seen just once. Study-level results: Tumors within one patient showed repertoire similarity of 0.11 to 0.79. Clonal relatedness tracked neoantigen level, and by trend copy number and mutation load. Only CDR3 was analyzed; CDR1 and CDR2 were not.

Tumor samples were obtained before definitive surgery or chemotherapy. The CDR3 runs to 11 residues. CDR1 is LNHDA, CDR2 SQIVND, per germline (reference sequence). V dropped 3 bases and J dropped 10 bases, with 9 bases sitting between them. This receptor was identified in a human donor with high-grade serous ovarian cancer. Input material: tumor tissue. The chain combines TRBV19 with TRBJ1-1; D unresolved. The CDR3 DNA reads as TGTGCCAGTAGTATTTCGTGGAGAGCTTTCTTT. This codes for CASSISWRAFF.